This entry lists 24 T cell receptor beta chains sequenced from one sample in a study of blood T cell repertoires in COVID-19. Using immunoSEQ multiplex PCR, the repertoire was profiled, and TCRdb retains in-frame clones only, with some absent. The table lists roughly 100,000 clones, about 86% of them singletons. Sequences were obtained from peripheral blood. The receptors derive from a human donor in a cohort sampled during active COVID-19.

In nucleotides, the CDR3 is TGTGCCAGCAGGGCCCGACGGGGGGCTTACAATGAGCAGTTCTTC. As protein: CASRARRGAYNEQFF. The chain joins TRBV2 to TRBJ2-1; perhaps TRBD2 as D (7 bases). The V end lost 6 bases, the J end lost 4 bases, and 16 bases lay between the germline ends. The germline gives CDR1 SNHLY, CDR2 FYNNEI. This CDR3 is built from 15 residues. Looking up the rest from reference TRBV2 and TRBJ2-1 gives the full variable domain: EPEVTQTPSHQVTQMGQEVILRCVPISNHLYFYWYRQILGQKVEFLVSFYNNEISEKSEIFDDQFSVERPDGSNFTLKIRSTKLEDSAMYFCASRARRGAYNEQFFGPGTRLTVL.

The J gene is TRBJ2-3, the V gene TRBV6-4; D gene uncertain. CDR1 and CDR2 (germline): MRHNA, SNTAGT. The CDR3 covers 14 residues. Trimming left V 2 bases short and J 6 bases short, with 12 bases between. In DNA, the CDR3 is TGTGCCAGCAGTGACGGGCATTCGTTGGATACGCAGTATTTT. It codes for CASSDGHSLDTQYF.

The CDR3 loop is CASSINRGETEAFF. CDR3 bases: TGTGCCAGTAGTATTAACAGGGGTGAGACTGAAGCTTTCTTT. The V and J genes are TRBV19 and TRBJ1-1; TRBD1 matches at 7 bases. V lost 3 bases to trimming and J lost 5 bases; unmatched junction nucleotides: 6. Per the germline V gene, CDR1 is LNHDA and CDR2 is SQIVND (reference sequence). This CDR3 has 14 residues.

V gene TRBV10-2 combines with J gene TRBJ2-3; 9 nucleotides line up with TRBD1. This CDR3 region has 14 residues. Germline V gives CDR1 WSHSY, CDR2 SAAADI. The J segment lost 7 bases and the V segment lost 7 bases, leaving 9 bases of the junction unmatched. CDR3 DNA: TGCGCCAGCACCCTTAGGGACAGGGAGTATACGCAGTATTTT. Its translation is CASTLRDREYTQYF.

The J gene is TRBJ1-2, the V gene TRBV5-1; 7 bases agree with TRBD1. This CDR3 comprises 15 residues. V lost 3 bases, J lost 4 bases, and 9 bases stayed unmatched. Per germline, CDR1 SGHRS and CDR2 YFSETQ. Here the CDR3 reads CASSSSGGQAYGYTF. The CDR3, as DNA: TGCGCCAGCAGCTCTTCCGGAGGACAGGCCTATGGCTACACCTTC.

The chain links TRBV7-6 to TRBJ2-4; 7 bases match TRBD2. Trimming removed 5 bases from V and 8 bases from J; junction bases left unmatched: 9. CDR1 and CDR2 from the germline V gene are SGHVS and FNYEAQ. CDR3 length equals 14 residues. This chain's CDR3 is CASSPRPRGDIQYF. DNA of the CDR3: TGTGCCAGCAGCCCAAGGCCCCGGGGGGACATTCAGTACTTC.

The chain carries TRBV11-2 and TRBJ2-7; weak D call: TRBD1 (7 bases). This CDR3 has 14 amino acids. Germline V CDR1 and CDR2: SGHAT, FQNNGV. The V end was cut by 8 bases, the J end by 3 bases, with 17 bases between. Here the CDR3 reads CASLPSGGGYEQYF. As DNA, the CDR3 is TGTGCCAGCCTCCCATCAGGGGGAGGCTACGAGCAGTACTTC.

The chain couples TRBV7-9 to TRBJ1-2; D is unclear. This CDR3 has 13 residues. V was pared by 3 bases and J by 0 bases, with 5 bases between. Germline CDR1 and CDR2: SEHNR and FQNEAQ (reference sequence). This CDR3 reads CASSFGANYGYTF. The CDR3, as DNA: TGTGCCAGCAGCTTCGGTGCTAACTATGGCTACACCTTC.

CDR3 sequence (DNA): TGTGCCAGCAGCTTAACGGGACAGGGGATGGTTTCTGGCTACACCTTC. Translation gives CASSLTGQGMVSGYTF. V gene TRBV7-3 combines with J gene TRBJ1-2; 10 bases fit TRBD1. The germline CDR1 and CDR2 sequences are SGHTA and FQGTGA. V trimming: 0 bases; J trimming: 7 bases; junction bases outside the gene matches: 8. The CDR3 has 16 amino acids.

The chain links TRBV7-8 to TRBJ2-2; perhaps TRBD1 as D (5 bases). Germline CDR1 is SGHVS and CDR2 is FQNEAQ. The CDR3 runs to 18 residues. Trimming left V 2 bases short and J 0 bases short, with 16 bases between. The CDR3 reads CASSLYDSINANTGELFF. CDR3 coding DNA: TGTGCCAGCAGCTTATACGACAGCATAAATGCGAACACCGGGGAGCTGTTTTTT.

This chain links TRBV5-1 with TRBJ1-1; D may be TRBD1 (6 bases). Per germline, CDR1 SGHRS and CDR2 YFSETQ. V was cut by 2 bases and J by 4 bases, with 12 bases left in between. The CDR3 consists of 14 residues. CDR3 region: CASSFQGPGTEAFF. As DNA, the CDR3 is TGCGCCAGCAGCTTCCAGGGGCCGGGCACTGAAGCTTTCTTT.

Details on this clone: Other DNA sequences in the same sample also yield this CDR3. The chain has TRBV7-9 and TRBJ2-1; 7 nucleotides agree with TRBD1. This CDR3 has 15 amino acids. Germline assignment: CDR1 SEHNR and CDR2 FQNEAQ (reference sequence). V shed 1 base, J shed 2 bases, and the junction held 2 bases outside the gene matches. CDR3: CASSLGQGAYNEQFF. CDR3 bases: TGTGCCAGCAGCTTAGGGCAGGGGGCCTACAATGAGCAGTTCTTC.

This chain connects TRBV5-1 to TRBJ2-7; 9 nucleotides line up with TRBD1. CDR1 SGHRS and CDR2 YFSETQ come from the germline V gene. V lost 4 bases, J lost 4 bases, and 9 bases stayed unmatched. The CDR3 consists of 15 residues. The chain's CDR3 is CASSTLVGTGYEQYF. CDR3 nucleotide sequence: TGCGCCAGCAGCACTCTCGTCGGGACAGGGTACGAGCAGTACTTC.

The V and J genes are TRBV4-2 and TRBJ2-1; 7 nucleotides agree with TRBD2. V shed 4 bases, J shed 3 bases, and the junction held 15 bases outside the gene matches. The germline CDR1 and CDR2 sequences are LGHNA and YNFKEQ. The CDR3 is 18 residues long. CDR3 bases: TGTGCCAGCAGCCTCTCGGGTGCTAGCGGCATACTCTACAATGAGCAGTTCTTC. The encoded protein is CASSLSGASGILYNEQFF.

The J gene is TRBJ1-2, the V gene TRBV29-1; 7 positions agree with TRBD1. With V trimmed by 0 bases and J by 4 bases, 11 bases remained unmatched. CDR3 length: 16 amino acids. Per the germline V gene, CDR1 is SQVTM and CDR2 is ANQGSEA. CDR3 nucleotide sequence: TGCAGCGTTGAAGATCGCGCACAGGGGATTGGCTATGGCTACACCTTC. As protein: CSVEDRAQGIGYGYTF.

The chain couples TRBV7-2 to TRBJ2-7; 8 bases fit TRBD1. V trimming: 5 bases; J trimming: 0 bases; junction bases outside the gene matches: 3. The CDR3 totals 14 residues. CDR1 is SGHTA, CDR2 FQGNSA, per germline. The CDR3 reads CASSRDRISYEQYF. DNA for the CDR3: TGTGCCAGCAGCCGGGACAGGATCTCCTACGAGCAGTACTTC.

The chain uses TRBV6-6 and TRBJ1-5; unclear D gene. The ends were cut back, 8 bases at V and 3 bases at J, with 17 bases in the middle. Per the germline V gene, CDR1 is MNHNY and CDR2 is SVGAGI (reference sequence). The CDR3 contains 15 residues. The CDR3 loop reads CASLWESGDNQPQHF. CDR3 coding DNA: TGTGCCAGCTTGTGGGAGTCGGGTGACAATCAGCCCCAGCATTTT.

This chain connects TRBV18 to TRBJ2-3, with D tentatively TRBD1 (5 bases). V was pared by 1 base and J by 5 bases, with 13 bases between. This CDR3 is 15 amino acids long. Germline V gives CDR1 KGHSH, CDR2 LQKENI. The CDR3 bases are TGTGCCAGCTCACCACTGGGCAGGGAACTAGATACGCAGTATTTT. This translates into CASSPLGRELDTQYF.

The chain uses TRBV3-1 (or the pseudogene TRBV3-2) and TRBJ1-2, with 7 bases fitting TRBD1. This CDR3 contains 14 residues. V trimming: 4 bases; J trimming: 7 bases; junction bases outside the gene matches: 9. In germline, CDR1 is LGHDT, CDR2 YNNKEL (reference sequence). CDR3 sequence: CASSLGTASRGYTF. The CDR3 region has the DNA TGTGCCAGCAGCCTCGGGACAGCCTCTCGTGGCTACACCTTC.

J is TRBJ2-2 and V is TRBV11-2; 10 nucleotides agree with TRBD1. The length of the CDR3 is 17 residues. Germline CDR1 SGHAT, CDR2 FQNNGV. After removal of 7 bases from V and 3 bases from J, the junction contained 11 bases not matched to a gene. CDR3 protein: CASIQSAGQGYTGELFF. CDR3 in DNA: TGTGCCAGCATCCAATCGGCGGGACAGGGGTACACCGGGGAGCTGTTTTTT.

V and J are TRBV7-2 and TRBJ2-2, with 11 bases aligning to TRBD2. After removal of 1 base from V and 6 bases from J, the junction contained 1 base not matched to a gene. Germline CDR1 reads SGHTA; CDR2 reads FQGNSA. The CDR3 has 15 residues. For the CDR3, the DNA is TGTGCCAGCAGCTTAGATAGCGGGAGGGCCGGGGAGCTGTTTTTT. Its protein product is CASSLDSGRAGELFF.

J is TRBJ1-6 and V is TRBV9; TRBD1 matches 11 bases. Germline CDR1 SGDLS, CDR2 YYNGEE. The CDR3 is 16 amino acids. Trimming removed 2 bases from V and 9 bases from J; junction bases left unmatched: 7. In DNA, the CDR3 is TGTGCCAGCAGCGTCCGGGACAGGGGGTTAGGTTCACCCCTCCACTTT. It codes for CASSVRDRGLGSPLHF.

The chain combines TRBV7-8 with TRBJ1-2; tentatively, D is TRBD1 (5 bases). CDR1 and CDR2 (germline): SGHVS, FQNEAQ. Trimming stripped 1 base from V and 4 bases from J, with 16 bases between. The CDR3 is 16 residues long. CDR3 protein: CASSLVGGEVGYGYTF. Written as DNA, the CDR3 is TGTGCCAGCAGCTTAGTGGGAGGGGAGGTGGGCTATGGCTACACCTTC.

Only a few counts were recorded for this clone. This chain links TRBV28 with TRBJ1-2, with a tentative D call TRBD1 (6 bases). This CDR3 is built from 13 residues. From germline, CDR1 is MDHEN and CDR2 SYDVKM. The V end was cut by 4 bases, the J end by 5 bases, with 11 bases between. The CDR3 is CASSSTGAYGYTF. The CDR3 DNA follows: TGTGCCAGCAGTTCGACAGGAGCGTATGGCTACACCTTC.